This is a list of T cell receptor beta chains from one sample in a study of shared clonotypes between healthy human individuals. Sequencing was performed with immunoSEQ multiplex PCR; in TCRdb, only in-frame clones are kept and a portion is missing. This table holds about 2 million clones, roughly 95% found once. The sample comprised naive CD8+ T cells sorted from blood. Source of these receptors: a man aged 18-30 years in good health. The CDR3 runs from the conserved cysteine through the conserved F or W. A D gene is named only where the DNA matches it firmly. A row's size may be missing; if present it is once, few, many or a size class.

abundance: NA
d_gene: TRBD2
len: 17
j_gene: TRBJ2-7
v_gene: TRBV4-3
CDR3nt: TGCGCCAGCAGCCAAACTCTGACTAGCGGGAAACCCTACGAGCAGTACTTC
CDR3aa: CASSQTLTSGKPYEQYF

abundance: NA
d_gene: TRBD2
len: 14
j_gene: TRBJ2-1
v_gene: TRBV9
CDR3nt: TGTGCCAGCACTGGCGAGCGGGAGGGCAATGAGCAGTTCTTC
CDR3aa: CASTGEREGNEQFF

abundance: NA
d_gene: NA
len: 16
j_gene: TRBJ2-2
v_gene: TRBV7-9
CDR3nt: TGTGCCAGCAGACCCCAACCGGGAGTGAACACCGGGGAGCTGTTTTTT
CDR3aa: CASRPQPGVNTGELFF

abundance: once
d_gene: NA
len: 11
j_gene: TRBJ2-7
v_gene: TRBV29-1
CDR3nt: TGCAGCGGGATTTCACAGGGCGAGCAGTACTTC
CDR3aa: CSGISQGEQYF

abundance: once
d_gene: TRBD2
len: 15
j_gene: TRBJ2-7
v_gene: TRBV6-5
CDR3nt: TGTGCCAGCAGCCGGGGAGGGCCCGCTTTGGACGAGCAGTACTTC
CDR3aa: CASSRGGPALDEQYF

abundance: NA
d_gene: NA
len: 14
j_gene: TRBJ2-5
v_gene: TRBV7-9
CDR3nt: TGTGCCAGCAGCTTATTTGGGGAGAGGGAGACCCAGTACTTC
CDR3aa: CASSLFGERETQYF

abundance: NA
d_gene: NA
len: 11
j_gene: TRBJ1-1
v_gene: TRBV10-2
CDR3nt: TGCGCCAGTCAGGGCGGCACTGAAGCTTTCTTT
CDR3aa: CASQGGTEAFF

abundance: NA
d_gene: NA
len: 13
j_gene: TRBJ1-1
v_gene: TRBV13
CDR3nt: TGTGCCAGCAGCCTCACGCGAGGGACTGAAGCTTTCTTT
CDR3aa: CASSLTRGTEAFF

abundance: NA
d_gene: NA
len: 14
j_gene: TRBJ1-3
v_gene: TRBV6-1
CDR3nt: TGTGCCAGCAGTGCTGCAGGGGCAGGAAACACCATATATTTT
CDR3aa: CASSAAGAGNTIYF

abundance: NA
d_gene: NA
len: 18
j_gene: TRBJ1-3
v_gene: TRBV5-5
CDR3nt: TGTGCCAGCAGCTCCCCGGTGGGTACAGGGAGAACTGGAAACACCATATATTTT
CDR3aa: CASSSPVGTGRTGNTIYF

abundance: NA
d_gene: NA
len: 15
j_gene: TRBJ2-7
v_gene: TRBV7-2
CDR3nt: TGTGCCAGCAGCTTCTTCTGGGACCGTTCCTACGAGCAGTACTTC
CDR3aa: CASSFFWDRSYEQYF